This TCR beta chain was recovered during a study of T cell repertoires in cytomegalovirus infection. Study details: Public TCR beta signature analysis indicated the presence of both CMV infection and matching HLA type.

Germline-derived CDR1 and CDR2 are LNHDA and SQIVND (reference sequence). Trimming pared 0 bases from V and 1 base from J, leaving 16 bases between. This CDR3 region has 18 residues. Whole-study results and caveats: The ex vivo response was dominated by HLA-C-restricted CMV-specific TCR beta clonotypes. Individuals carrying CMV plus the relevant HLA were identified by cumulative frequency of public TCR beta families.

TCRdb ran MiXCR on the reads and lists one entry per CDR3 protein. The sample has almost 500,000 distinct CDR3 sequences, around 11% seen once. Comments on this clonotype: As yet, its antigen is unknown.

The sequence came from a human donor in good health (CMV status not recorded). Some clones in this sample may be carry-over from other donors' samples. The chain recombines TRBV19 with TRBJ1-5; D remains ambiguous. The sequencing input was PBMCs. The CDR3 bases are TGTGCCAGTAGTATAGATCCTAGAGGAGGGAAGAGCAATCAGCCCCAGCATTTT. It yields the protein CASSIDPRGGKSNQPQHF.